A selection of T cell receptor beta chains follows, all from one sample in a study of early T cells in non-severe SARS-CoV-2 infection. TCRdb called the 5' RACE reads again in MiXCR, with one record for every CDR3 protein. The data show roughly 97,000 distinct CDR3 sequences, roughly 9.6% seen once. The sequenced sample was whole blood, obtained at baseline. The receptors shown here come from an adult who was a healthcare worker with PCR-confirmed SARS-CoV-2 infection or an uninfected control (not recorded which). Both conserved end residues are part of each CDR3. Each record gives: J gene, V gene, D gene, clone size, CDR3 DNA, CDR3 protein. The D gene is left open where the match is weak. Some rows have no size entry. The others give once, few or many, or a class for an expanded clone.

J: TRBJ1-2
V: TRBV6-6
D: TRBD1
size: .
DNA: TGTGCCAGCAGTGGGACAGGGGGTGGAGGCTACACCTTC
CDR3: CASSGTGGGGYTF

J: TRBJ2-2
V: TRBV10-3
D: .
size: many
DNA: TGTGCCATCAAGGGGACATCGAACACCGGGGAGCTGTTTTTT
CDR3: CAIKGTSNTGELFF

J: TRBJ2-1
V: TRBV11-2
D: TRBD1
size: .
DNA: TGTGCCAGCGCCCTCACAGGGGGCTCCTACAATGAGCAGTTCTTC
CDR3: CASALTGGSYNEQFF

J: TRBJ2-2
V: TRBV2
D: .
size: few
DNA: TGTGCCAGCAGTGTAAGACGACAAAGGGACACCGGGGAGCTGTTTTTT
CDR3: CASSVRRQRDTGELFF

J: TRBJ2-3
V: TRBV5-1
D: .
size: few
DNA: TGCGCCAGCAGCTCCAATTCGGCGCAGTATTTT
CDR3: CASSSNSAQYF

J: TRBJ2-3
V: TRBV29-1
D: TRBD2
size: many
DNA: TGCAGCGTTTCACCGGGAGGGCCAGATACGCAGTATTTT
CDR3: CSVSPGGPDTQYF

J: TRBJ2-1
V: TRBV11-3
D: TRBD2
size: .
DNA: TGTGCCAGCAGCTCTAGCGGGGGGGCTATATACAATGAGCAGTTCTTC
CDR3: CASSSSGGAIYNEQFF

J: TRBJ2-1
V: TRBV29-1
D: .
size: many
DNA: TGCAGCGTCCCGGTGGGGGGCTGGGGCAATGAGCAGTTCTTC
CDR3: CSVPVGGWGNEQFF

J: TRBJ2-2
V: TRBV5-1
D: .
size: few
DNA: TGCGCCAGCAGCCCCGACACGGGGTTTGGAACCGGGGAGCTGTTTTTT
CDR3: CASSPDTGFGTGELFF

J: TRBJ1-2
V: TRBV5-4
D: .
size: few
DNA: TGTGCCAGCCACAAGGGGGTCGGGTATGGCTACACCTTC
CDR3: CASHKGVGYGYTF

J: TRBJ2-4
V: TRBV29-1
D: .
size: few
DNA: TGCAGCGTTGTGGTCGGGCACAAAAACATTCAGTACTTC
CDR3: CSVVVGHKNIQYF

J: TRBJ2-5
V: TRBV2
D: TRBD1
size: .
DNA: TGTGCCAGCAGTGAAGCTCGACAGGGGGCTGAGACCCAGTACTTC
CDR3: CASSEARQGAETQYF

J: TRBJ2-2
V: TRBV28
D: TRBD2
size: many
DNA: TGTGCCAGCAGTTTATATTCCCCTAGCGGGAGGAGGACCGGGGAGCTGTTTTTT
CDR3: CASSLYSPSGRRTGELFF

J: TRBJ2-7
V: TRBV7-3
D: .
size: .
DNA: TGTGCCAGCAACCCCCTGATGGCCAGCTCCTACGAGCAGTACTTC
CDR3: CASNPLMASSYEQYF

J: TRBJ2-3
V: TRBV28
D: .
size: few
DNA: TGTGCCAGCAGACAAAACACAGATACGCAGTATTTT
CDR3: CASRQNTDTQYF

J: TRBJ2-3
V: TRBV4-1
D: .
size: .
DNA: TGCGCCAGCAGCCAGGACCCCAGGGGCACAGATACGCAGTATTTT
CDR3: CASSQDPRGTDTQYF

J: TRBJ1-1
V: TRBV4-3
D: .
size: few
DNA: TGCGCCAGCAGCCAAGGTTTGGTACGGAGAAACACTGAAGCTTTCTTT
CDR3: CASSQGLVRRNTEAFF

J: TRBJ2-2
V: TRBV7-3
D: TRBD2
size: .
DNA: TGTGCCAGCAGCTTCAAGACTAGCGGGAACACCGGGGAGCTGTTTTTT
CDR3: CASSFKTSGNTGELFF

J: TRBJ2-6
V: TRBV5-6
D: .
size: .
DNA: TGTGCCAGCAGCTTTTTTGACTCTGGGGCCAACGTCCTGACTTTC
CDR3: CASSFFDSGANVLTF

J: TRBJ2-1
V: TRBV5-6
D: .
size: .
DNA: TGTGCCAGCAGCTTGGACACCAACTCCTACAATGAGCAGTTCTTC
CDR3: CASSLDTNSYNEQFF

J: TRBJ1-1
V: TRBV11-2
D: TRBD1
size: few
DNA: TGTGCCAGCAGCTTAGGCCGGGACAGGGGGCCGTTGGGCACTGAAGCTTTCTTT
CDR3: CASSLGRDRGPLGTEAFF

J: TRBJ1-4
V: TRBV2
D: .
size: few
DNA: TGTGCCAGCAACGGAGGGGTTGGGGAAAAACTGTTTTTT
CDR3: CASNGGVGEKLFF

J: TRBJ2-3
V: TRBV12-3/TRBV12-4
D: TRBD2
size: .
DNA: TGTGCCAGCAGGGAACTAGCGGGGGGCACAGATACGCAGTATTTT
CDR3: CASRELAGGTDTQYF

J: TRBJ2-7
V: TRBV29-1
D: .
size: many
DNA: TGCAGCGTGGAGGGACAGAACTCCTACGAGCAGTACTTC
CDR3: CSVEGQNSYEQYF

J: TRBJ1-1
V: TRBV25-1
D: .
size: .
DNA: TGTGCCAGCAGTGAATTCAGGGGCGAAAACACTGAAGCTTTCTTT
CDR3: CASSEFRGENTEAFF

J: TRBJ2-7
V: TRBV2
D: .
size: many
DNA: TGTGCCAGCAGTGAGATAGGGGGACTGGGCACATTTTCCTACGAGCAGTACTTC
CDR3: CASSEIGGLGTFSYEQYF

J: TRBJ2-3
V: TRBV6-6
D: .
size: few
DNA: TGTGCCAGCAGTACACCGACGGGAGATACGCAGTATTTT
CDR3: CASSTPTGDTQYF

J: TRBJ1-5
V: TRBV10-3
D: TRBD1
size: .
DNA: TGTGCCATCAGTAAGGACAGGCCAAACGCTGATAGCAATCAGCCCCAGCATTTT
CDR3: CAISKDRPNADSNQPQHF

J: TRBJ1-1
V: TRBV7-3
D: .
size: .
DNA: TGTGCCAGCAGCTTAGTCGCAGGAGCCACTGAAGCTTTCTTT
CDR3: CASSLVAGATEAFF

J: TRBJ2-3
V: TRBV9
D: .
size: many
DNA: TGTGCCAGCAGCGTCGGGGGACGCACAGATACGCAGTATTTT
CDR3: CASSVGGRTDTQYF

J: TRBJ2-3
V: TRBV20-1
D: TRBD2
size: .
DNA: TGCAGTGCTAGTCCCACCGGCGGGAGAGACATCACAGATACGCAGTATTTT
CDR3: CSASPTGGRDITDTQYF

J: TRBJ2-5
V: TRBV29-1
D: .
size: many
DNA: TGCAGCCTAACCCTCGGGGGCCAAGAGACCCAGTACTTC
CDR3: CSLTLGGQETQYF

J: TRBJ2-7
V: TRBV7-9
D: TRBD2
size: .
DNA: TGTGCCAGCAGCCCACTAGCGGGGGGGCTTGAGCAGTACTTC
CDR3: CASSPLAGGLEQYF

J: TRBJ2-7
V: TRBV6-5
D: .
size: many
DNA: TGTGCCAGTACACGACCCGGCTCAGGGGAGCAGTACTTC
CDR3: CASTRPGSGEQYF

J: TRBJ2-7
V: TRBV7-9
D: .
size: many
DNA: TGTGCCAGCAGCTCTTACTACGAGCAGTACTTC
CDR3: CASSSYYEQYF

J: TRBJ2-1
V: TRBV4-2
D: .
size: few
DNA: TGTGCCAGCAGCCAAGCCGTGGACTCGGCCTACAATGAGCAGTTCTTC
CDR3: CASSQAVDSAYNEQFF

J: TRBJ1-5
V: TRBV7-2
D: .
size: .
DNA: TGTGCCAGCAGCTTAGAGTTGAGCAATCAGCCCCAGCATTTT
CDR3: CASSLELSNQPQHF

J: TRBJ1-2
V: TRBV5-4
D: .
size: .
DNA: TGTGCCAGCAGCCCCAGGGCGGGAGGGTATCGCGATGGCTACACCTTC
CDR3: CASSPRAGGYRDGYTF

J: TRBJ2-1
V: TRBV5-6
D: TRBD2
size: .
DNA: TGTGCCAGCAGCTTCGGCCTAGCGGCCTCCTACAATGAGCAGTTCTTC
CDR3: CASSFGLAASYNEQFF

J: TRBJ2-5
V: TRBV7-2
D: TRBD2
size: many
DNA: TGTGCCAGCAGCTTGAGGGAAGCGGGAGGGGAGACCCAGTACTTC
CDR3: CASSLREAGGETQYF